The entry that follows covers one T cell receptor (beta chain) sequence. Its antigen is unknown. The same CDR3 also results from other DNA sequences found in this sample. PCR involved 60 Vbeta and 13 Jbeta primers. Generated by immunoSEQ multiplex PCR, the TCRdb table keeps only in-frame clones and is missing some. Here the sample spans fewer than 150,000 clones, about four fifths being singletons. The sample originates from a study of cytomegalovirus exposure and HLA in healthy donors. There was no recording of CMV serostatus for this donor. General study results and limits: Among immune exposure information, only CMV serostatus was available. When analyzed later, a missense DCLRE1C variant was found to be linked to TCR beta V- and J-gene trimming. The study assumed roughly uniform donor sequencing depth for presence/absence analyses.

There are 13 residues in the CDR3. V was trimmed by 2 bases and J by 2 bases, leaving 6 bases between them. The germline gives CDR1 SGHDN, CDR2 FVKESK. This sequence was found in a man under 40 in good health. The sequenced sample was PBMCs. The chain links TRBV14 to TRBJ1-1, with D unresolved. CDR3 nucleotides: TGTGCCAGCAGCCAACGAGGAAACACTGAAGCTTTCTTT. The encoded protein is CASSQRGNTEAFF.